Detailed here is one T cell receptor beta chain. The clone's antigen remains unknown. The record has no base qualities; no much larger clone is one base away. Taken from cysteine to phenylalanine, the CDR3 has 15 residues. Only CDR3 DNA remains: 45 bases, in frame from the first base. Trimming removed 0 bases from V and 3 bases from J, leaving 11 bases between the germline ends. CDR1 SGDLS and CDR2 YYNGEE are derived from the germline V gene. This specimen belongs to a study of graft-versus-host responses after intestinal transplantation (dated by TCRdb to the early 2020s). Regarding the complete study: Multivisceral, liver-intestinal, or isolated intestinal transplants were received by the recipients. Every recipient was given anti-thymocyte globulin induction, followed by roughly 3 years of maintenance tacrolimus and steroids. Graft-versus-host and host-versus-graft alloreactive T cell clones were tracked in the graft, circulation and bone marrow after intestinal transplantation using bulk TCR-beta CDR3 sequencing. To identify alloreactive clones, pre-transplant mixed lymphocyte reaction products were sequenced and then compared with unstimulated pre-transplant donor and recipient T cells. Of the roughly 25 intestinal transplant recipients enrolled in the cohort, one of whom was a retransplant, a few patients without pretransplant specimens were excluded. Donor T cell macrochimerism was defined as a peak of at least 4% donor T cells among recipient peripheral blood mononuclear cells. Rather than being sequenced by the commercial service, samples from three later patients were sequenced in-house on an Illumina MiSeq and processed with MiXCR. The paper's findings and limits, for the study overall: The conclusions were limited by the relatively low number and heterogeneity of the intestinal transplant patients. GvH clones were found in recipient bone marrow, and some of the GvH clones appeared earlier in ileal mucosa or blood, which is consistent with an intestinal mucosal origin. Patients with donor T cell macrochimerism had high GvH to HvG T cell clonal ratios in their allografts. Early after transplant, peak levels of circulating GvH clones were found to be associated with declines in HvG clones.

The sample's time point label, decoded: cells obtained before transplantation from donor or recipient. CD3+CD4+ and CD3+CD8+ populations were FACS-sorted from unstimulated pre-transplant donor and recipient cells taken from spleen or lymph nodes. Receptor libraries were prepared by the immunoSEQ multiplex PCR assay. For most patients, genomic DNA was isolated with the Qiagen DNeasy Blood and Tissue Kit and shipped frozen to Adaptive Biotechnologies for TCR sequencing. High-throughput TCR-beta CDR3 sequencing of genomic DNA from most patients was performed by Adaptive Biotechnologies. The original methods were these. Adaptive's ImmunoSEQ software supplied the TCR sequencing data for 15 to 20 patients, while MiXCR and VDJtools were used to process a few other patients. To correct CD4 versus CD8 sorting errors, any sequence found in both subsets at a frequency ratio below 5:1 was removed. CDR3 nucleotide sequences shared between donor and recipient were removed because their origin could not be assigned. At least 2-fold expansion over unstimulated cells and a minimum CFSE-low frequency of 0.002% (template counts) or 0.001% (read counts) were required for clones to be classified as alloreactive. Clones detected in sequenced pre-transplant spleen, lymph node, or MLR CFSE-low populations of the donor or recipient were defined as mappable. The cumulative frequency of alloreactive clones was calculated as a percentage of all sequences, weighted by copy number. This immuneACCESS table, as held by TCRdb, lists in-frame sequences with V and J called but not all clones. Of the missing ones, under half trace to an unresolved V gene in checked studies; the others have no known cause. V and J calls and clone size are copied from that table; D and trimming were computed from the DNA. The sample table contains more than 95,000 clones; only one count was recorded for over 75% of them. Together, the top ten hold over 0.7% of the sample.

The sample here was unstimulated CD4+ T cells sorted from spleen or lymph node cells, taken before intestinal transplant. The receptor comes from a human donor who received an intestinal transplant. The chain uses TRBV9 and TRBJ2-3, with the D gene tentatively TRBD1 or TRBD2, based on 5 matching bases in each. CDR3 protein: CASSVVDGTTDTQYF. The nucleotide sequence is TGTGCCAGCAGCGTAGTTGACGGGACGACAGATACGCAGTATTTT.